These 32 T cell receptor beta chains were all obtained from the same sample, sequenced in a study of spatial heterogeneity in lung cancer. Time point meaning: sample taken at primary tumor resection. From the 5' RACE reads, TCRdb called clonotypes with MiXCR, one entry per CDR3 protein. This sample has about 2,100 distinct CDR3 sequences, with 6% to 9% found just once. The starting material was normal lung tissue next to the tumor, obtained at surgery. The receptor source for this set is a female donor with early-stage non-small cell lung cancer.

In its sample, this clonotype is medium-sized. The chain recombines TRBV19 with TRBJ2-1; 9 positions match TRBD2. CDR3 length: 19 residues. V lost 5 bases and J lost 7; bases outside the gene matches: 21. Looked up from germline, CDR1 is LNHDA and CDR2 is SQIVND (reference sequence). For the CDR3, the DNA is TGTGCCAGTAGTCCCAAAGGGGCGGTGGGCGGGAGGGCCCTGAATGAGCAGTTCTTC. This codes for CASSPKGAVGGRALNEQFF.

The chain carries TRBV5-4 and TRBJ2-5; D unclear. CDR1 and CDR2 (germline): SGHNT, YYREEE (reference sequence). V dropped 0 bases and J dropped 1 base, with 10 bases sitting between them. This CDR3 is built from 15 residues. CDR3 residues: CASSLVVAGQETQYF. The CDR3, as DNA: TGTGCCAGCAGCTTGGTGGTAGCCGGCCAAGAGACCCAGTACTTC.

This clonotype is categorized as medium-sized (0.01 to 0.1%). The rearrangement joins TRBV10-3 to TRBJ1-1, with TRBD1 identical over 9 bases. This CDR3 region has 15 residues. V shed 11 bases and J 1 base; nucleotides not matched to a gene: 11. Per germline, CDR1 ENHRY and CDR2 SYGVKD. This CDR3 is CAASDRGRTNTEAFF. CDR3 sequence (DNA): TGTGCCGCGTCGGACAGGGGAAGGACGAACACTGAAGCTTTCTTT.

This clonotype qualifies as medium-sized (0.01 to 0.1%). The CDR3: CASSLTGSTDTQYF. The DNA of the CDR3 is TGTGCCAGCAGCTTAACAGGGAGTACAGATACGCAGTATTTT. J is TRBJ2-3 and V is TRBV7-2, with a tentative D call TRBD1 (6 bases). Germline loops: CDR1 SGHTA, CDR2 FQGNSA. The CDR3 consists of 14 residues. Trimming stripped 2 bases from V and 3 bases from J, with 9 bases between.

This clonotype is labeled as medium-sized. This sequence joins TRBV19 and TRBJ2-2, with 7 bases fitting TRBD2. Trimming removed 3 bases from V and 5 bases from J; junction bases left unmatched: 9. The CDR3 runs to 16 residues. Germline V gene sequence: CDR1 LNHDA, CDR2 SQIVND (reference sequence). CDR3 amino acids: CASSISGGSVTGELFF. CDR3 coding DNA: TGTGCCAGTAGTATTTCGGGCGGGAGTGTGACCGGGGAGCTGTTTTTT.

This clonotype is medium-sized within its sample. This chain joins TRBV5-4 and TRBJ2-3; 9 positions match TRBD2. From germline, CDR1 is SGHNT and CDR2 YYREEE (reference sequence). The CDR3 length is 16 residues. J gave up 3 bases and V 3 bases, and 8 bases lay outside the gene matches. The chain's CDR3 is CASSSSGGWRTDTQYF. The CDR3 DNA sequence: TGTGCCAGCAGCTCGAGCGGGGGGTGGAGGACAGATACGCAGTATTTT.

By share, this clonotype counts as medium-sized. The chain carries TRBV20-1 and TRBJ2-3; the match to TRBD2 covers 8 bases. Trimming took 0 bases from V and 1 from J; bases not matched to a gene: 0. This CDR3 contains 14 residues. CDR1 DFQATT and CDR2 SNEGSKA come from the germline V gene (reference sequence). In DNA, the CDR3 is TGCAGTGCTAGAGATAGCGGGGGCACAGATACGCAGTATTTT. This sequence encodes CSARDSGGTDTQYF.

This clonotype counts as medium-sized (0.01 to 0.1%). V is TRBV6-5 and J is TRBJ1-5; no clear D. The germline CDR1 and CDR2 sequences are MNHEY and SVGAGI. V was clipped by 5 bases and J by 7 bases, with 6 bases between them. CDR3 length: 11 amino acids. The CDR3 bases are TGTGCCAGCAGTCCGAGACAGCCCCAGCATTTT. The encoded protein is CASSPRQPQHF.

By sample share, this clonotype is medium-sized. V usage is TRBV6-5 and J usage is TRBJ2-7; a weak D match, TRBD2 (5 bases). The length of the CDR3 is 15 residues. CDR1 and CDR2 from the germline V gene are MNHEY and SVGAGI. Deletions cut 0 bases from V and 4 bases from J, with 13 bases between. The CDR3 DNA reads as TGTGCCAGCAGTTACTCGTGGGGAGAAGAATACGAGCAGTACTTC. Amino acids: CASSYSWGEEYEQYF.

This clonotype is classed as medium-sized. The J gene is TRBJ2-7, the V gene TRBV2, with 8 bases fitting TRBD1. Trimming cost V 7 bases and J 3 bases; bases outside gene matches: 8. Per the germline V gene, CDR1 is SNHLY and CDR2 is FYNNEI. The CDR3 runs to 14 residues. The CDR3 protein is CASTLAGGFYEQYF. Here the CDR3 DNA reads TGTGCCAGCACTTTGGCAGGGGGCTTCTACGAGCAGTACTTC.

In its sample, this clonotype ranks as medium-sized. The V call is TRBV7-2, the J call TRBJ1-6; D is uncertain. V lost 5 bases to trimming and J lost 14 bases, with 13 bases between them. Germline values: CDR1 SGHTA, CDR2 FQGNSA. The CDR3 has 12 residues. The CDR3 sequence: CASSPPRSTLHF. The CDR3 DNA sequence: TGTGCCAGCAGCCCCCCCAGAAGTACCCTCCACTTT.

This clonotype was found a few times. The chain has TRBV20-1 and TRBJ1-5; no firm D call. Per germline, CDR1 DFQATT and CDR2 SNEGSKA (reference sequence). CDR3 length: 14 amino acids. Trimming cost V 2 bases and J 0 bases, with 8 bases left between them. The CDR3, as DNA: TGCAGTGCTAGAAAGGCGGATAGCAATCAGCCCCAGCATTTT. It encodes CSARKADSNQPQHF.

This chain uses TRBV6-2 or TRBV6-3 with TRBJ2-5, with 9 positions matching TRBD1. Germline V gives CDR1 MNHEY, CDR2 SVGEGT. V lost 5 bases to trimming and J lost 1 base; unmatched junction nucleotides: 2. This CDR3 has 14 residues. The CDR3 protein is CASSETGGQETQYF. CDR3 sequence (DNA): TGTGCCAGCAGTGAGACAGGGGGCCAAGAGACCCAGTACTTC.

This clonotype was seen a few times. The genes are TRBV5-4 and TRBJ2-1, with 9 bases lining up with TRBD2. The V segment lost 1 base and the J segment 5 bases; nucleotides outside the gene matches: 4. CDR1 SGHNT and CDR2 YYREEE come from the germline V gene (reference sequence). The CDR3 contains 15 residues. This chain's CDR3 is CASSLTGLADNEQFF. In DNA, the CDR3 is TGTGCCAGCAGCTTGACGGGACTAGCAGACAATGAGCAGTTCTTC.

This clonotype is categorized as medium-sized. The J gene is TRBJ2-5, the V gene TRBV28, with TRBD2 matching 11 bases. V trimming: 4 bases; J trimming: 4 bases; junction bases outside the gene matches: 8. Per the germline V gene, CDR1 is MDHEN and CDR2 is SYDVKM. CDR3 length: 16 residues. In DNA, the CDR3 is TGTGCCAGCAGTTCCCCTAATACTAGCGGGAGAGAGACCCAGTACTTC. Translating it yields CASSSPNTSGRETQYF. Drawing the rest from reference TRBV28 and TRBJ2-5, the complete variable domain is DVKVTQSSRYLVKRTGEKVFLECVQDMDHENMFWYRQDPGLGLRLIYFSYDVKMKEKGDIPEGYSVSREKKERFSLILESASTNQTSMYLCASSSPNTSGRETQYFGPGTRLLVL.

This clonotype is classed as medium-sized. Here the CDR3 reads CAWSVGSGETDTQYF. CDR3 nucleotides: TGTGCCTGGAGTGTAGGTAGCGGGGAAACAGATACGCAGTATTTT. The chain uses TRBV30 and TRBJ2-3; TRBD2 aligns across 8 bases. With V trimmed by 0 bases and J by 3 bases, 5 bases remained unmatched. This CDR3 has 15 amino acids. Looked up from germline, CDR1 is GTSNPN and CDR2 is SVGIG (reference sequence). The whole variable domain, filled in from reference TRBV30 and TRBJ2-3, reads SQTIHQWPATLVQPVGSPLSLECTVEGTSNPNLYWYRQAAGRGLQLLFYSVGIGQISSEVPQNLSASRPQDRQFILSSKKLLLSDSGFYLCAWSVGSGETDTQYFGPGTRLTVL.

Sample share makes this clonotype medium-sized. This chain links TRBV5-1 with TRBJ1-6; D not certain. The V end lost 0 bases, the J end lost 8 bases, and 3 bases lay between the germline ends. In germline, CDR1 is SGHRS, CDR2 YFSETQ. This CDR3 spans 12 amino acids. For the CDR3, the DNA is TGCGCCAGCAGCTTGGTAGATTCACCCCTCCACTTT. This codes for CASSLVDSPLHF. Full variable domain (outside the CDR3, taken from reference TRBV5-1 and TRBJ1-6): KAGVTQTPRYLIKTRGQQVTLSCSPISGHRSVSWYQQTPGQGLQFLFEYFSETQRNKGNFPGRFSGRQFSNSRSEMNVSTLELGDSALYLCASSLVDSPLHFGNGTRLTVT.

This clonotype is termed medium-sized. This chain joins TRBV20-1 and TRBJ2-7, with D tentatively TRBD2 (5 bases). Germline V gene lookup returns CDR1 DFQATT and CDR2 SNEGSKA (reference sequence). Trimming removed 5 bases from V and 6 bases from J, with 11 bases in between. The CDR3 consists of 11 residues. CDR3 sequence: CSAWRKLEQYF. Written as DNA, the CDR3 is TGCAGTGCTTGGAGGAAACTCGAGCAGTACTTC.

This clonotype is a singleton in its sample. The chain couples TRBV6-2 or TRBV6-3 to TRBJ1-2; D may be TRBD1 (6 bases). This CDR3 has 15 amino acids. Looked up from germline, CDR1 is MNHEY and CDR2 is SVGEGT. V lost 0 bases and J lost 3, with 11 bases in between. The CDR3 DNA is TGTGCCAGCAGTTACTCGAGGCCAGGGGACTATGGCTACACCTTC. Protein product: CASSYSRPGDYGYTF.

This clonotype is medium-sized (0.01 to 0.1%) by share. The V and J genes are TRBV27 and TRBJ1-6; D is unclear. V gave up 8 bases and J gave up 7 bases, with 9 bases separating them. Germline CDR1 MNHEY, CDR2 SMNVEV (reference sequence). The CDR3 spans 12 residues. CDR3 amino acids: CASGRANSPLHF. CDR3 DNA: TGTGCCAGCGGACGGGCCAATTCACCCCTCCACTTT.

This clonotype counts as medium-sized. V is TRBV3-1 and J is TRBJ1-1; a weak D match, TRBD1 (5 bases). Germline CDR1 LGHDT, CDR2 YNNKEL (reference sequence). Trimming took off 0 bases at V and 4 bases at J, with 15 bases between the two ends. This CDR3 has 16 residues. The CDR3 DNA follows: TGTGCCAGCAGCCAAGAAAGGGAGGGGCGGATCACTGAAGCTTTCTTT. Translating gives CASSQEREGRITEAFF. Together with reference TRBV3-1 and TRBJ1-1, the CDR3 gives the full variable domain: DTAVSQTPKYLVTQMGNDKSIKCEQNLGHDTMYWYKQDSKKFLKIMFSYNNKELIINETVPNRFSPKSPDKAHLNLHINSLELGDSAVYFCASSQEREGRITEAFFGQGTRLTVV.

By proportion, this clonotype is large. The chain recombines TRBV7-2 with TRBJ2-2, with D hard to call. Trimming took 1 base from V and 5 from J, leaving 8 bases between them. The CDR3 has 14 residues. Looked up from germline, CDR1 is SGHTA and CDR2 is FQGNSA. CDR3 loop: CASSLGGVTGELFF. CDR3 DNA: TGTGCCAGCAGCTTAGGGGGTGTTACCGGGGAGCTGTTTTTT.

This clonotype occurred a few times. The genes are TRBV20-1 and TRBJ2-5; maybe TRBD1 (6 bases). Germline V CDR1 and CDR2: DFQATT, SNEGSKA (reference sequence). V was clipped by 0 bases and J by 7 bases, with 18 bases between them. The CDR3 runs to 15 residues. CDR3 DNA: TGCAGTGCTAGAGATTCCCAGGGGCTGGTTGGGACCCAGTACTTC. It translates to CSARDSQGLVGTQYF.

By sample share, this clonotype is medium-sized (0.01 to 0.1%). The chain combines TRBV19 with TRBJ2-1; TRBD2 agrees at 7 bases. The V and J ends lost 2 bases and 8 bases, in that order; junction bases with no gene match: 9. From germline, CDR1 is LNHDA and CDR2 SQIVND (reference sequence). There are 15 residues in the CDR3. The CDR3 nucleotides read TGTGCCAGTAGTATATTAGGGAGCGGGAACGATGAGCAGTTCTTC. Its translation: CASSILGSGNDEQFF.

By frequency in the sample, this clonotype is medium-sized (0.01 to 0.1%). The CDR3 DNA follows: TGTGCCAGCAGTTTTCTCGGACGGAGGAACACTGAAGCTTTCTTT. The encoded protein is CASSFLGRRNTEAFF. V gene TRBV27 combines with J gene TRBJ1-1; D is uncertain. CDR1 is MNHEY, CDR2 SMNVEV, per germline (reference sequence). V was trimmed by 3 bases and J by 1 base, leaving 12 bases between them. CDR3 size: 15 residues.

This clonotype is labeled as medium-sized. CDR3 coding DNA: TGTGCCAGCAGCCCCACCGGAATCGCTCTAGGGACCCAGTACTTC. It codes for CASSPTGIALGTQYF. The V gene is TRBV7-9, the J gene TRBJ2-5; D uncertain. Germline CDR1 reads SEHNR; CDR2 reads FQNEAQ (reference sequence). Trimming took 5 bases from V and 7 from J, leaving 20 bases between them. The CDR3 consists of 15 residues.

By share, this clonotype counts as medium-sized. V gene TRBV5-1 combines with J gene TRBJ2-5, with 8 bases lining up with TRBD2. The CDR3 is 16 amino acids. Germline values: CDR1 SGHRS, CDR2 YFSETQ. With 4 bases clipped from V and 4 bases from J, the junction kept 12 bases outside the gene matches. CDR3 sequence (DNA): TGCGCCAGCAGCCCCCAGCCGACAGCGGGAGTAGAGACCCAGTACTTC. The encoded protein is CASSPQPTAGVETQYF.

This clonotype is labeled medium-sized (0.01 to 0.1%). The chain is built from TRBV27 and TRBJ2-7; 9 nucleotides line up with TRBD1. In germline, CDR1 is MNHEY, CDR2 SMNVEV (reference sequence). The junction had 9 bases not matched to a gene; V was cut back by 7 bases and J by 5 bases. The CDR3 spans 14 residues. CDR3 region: CASTSRDRVHEQYF. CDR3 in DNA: TGTGCCAGCACCAGCCGGGACAGGGTCCACGAGCAGTACTTC.

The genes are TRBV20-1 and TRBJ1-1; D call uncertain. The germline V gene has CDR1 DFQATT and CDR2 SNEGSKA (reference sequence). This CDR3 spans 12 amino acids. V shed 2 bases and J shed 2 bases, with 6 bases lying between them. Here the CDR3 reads CSARRHNTEAFF. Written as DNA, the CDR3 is TGCAGTGCTAGAAGGCACAACACTGAAGCTTTCTTT.

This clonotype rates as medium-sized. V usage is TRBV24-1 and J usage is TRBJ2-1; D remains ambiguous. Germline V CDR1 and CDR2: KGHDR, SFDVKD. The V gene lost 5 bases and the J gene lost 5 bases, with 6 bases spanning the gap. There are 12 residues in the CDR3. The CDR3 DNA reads TGTGCCACCAGTGGATCCAACAATGAGCAGTTCTTC. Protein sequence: CATSGSNNEQFF.

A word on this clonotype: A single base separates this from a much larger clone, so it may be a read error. CDR3: CASSSGQGTERYF. DNA of the CDR3: TGCGCCAGCAGCTCGGGACAGGGGACCGAGCGGTACTTC. This rearrangement joins TRBV5-1 to TRBJ2-7, with 10 bases matching TRBD1. Germline loops: CDR1 SGHRS, CDR2 YFSETQ. This CDR3 is 13 amino acids long.

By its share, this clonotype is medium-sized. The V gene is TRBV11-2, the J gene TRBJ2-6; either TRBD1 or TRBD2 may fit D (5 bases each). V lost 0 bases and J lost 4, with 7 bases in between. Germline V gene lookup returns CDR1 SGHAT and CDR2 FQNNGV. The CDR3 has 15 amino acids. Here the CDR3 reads CASSLEGVGANVLTF. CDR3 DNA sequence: TGTGCCAGCAGCTTAGAGGGGGTCGGGGCCAACGTCCTGACTTTC.